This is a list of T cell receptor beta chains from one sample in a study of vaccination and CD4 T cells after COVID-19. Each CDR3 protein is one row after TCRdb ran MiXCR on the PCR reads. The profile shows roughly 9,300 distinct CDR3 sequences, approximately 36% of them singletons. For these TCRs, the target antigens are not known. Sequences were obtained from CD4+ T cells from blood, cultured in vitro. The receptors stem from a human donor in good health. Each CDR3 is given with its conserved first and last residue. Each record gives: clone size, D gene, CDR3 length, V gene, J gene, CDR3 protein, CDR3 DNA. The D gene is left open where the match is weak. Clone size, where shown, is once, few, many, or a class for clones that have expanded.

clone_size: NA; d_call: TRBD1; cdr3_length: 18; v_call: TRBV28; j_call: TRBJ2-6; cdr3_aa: CASSSIRQGLAGANVLTF; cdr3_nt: TGTGCCAGCAGTTCTATCAGACAGGGTTTAGCTGGGGCCAACGTCCTGACTTTC
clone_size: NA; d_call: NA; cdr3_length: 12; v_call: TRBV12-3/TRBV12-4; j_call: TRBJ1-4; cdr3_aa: CASGIQNGQLSF; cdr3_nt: TGTGCCAGCGGAATACAGAATGGACAACTTTCTTTT
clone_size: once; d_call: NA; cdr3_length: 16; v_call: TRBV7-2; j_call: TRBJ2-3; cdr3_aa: CASSFIGQTSTDTQYF; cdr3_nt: TGTGCCAGCAGCTTCATAGGGCAGACTAGCACAGATACGCAGTATTTT
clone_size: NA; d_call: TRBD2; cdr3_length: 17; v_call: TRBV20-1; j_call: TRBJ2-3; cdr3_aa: CSARLLAGSPSTDTQYF; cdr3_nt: TGCAGTGCTAGATTACTAGCGGGTTCCCCTAGCACAGATACGCAGTATTTT
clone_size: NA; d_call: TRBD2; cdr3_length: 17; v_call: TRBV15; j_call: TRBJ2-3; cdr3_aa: CATSKRLAGGPADTQYF; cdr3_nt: TGTGCCACCAGCAAAAGACTAGCGGGAGGGCCGGCAGATACGCAGTATTTT
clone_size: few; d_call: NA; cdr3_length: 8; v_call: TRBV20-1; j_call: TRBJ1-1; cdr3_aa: CSGGVAFF; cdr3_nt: TGCAGTGGGGGGGTAGCTTTCTTT
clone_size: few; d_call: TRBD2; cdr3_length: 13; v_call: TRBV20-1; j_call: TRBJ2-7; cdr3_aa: CSANVAGEGEQYF; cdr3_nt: TGCAGTGCTAACGTAGCGGGAGAAGGGGAGCAGTACTTC
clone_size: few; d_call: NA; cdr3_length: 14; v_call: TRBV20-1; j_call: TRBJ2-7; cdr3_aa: CSARDLAGPNEQYF; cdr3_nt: TGCAGTGCTAGAGATCTGGCGGGCCCGAACGAGCAGTACTTC
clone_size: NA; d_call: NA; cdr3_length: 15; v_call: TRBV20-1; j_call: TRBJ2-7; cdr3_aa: CSARVPGRGNYEQYF; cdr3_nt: TGCAGTGCTAGGGTACCAGGACGGGGAAACTACGAGCAGTACTTC
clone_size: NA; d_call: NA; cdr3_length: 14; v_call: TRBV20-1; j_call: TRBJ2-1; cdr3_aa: CSAVGPASYNEQFF; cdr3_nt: TGCAGTGCCGTGGGGCCAGCGTCCTACAATGAGCAGTTCTTC
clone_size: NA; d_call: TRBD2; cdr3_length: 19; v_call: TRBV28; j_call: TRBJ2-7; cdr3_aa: CASSFQGAYLAGETYEQYF; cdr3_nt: TGTGCCAGCAGTTTTCAGGGGGCCTATCTAGCGGGAGAAACCTACGAGCAGTACTTC
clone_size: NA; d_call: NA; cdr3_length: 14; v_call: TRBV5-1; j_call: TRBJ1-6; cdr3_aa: CASSSAGATAPLHF; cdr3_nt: TGCGCCAGCAGCTCGGCGGGGGCAACGGCACCCCTCCACTTT
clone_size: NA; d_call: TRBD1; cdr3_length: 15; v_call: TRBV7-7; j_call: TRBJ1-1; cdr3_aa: CASSPIGTVNTEAFF; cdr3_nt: TGTGCTAGCAGCCCGATCGGGACAGTTAACACTGAAGCTTTCTTT
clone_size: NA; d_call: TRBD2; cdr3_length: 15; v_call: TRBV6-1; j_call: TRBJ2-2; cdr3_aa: CASSPLAGVTGELFF; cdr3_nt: TGTGCCAGCAGTCCCCTAGCGGGAGTTACCGGGGAGCTGTTTTTT
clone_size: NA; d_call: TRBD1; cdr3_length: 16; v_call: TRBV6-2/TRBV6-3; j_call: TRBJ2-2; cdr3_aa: CASSLVSRGRTGELFF; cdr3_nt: TGTGCCAGCAGTTTAGTGAGCAGGGGGCGGACCGGGGAGCTGTTTTTT